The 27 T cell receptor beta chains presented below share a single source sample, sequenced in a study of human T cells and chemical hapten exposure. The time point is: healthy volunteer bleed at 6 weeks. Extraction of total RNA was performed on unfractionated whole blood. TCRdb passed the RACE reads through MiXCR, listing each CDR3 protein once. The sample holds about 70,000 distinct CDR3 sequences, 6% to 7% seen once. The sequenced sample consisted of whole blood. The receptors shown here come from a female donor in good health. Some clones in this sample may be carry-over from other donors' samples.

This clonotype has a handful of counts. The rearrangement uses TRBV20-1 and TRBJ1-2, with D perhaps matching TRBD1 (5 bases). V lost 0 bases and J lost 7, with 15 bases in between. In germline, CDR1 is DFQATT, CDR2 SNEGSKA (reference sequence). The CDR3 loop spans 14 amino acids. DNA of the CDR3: TGCAGTGCTAGAGAAGGTGCAGGGAGGGCTGGCTACACCTTC. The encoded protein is CSAREGAGRAGYTF.

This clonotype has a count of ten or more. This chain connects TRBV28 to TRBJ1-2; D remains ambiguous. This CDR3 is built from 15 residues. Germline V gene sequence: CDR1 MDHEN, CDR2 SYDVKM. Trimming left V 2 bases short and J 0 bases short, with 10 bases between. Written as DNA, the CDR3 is TGTGCCAGCAGTTTAGCTGAGACCCCTAACTATGGCTACACCTTC. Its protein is CASSLAETPNYGYTF.

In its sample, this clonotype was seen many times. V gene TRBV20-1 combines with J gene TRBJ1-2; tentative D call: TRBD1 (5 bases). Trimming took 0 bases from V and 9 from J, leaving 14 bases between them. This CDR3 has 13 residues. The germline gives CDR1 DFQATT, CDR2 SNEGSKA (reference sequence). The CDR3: CSARDWTHGRYTF. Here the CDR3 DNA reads TGCAGTGCTAGAGATTGGACACATGGACGCTACACCTTC.

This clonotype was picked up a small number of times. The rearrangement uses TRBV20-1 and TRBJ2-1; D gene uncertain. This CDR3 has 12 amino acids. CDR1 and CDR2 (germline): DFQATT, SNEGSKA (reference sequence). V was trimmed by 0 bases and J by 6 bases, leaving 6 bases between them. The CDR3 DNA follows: TGCAGTGCTAGAGACAGGCCCAATGAGCAGTTCTTC. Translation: CSARDRPNEQFF.

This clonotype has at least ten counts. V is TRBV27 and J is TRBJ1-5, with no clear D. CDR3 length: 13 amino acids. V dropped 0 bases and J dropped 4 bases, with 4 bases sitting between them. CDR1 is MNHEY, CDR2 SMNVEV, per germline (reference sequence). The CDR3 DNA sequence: TGTGCCAGCAGTTTATCGACAAATCAGCCCCAGCATTTT. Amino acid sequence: CASSLSTNQPQHF.

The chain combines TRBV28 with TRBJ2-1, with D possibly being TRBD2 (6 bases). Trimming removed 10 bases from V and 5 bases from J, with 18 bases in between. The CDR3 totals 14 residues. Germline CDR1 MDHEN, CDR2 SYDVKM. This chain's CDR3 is CATKDTSRNNEQFF. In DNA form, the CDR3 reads TGTGCCACCAAAGACACTAGCCGGAACAATGAGCAGTTCTTC.

CDR3 in DNA: TGTGCCAGCAGTTACTCTGGGGATGAGCAGTTCTTC. It yields the protein CASSYSGDEQFF. The chain combines TRBV6-5 with TRBJ2-1, with unresolved D. Trimming removed 0 bases from V and 8 bases from J, with 5 bases in between. CDR1 is MNHEY, CDR2 SVGAGI, per germline. This CDR3 has 12 residues.

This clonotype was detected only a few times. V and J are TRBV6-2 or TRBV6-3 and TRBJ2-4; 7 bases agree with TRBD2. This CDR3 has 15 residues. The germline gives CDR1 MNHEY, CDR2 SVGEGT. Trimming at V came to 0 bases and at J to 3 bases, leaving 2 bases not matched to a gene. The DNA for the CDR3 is TGTGCCAGCAGTTACTCGCCTAGCGGCAAAAACATTCAGTACTTC. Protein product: CASSYSPSGKNIQYF.

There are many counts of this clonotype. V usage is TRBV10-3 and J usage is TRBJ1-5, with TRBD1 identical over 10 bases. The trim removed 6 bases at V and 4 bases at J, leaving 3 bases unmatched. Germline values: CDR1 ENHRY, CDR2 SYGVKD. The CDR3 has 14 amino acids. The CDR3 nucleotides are TGTGCCATCAGCGGGACAGGGGATAATCAGCCCCAGCATTTT. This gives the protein CAISGTGDNQPQHF.

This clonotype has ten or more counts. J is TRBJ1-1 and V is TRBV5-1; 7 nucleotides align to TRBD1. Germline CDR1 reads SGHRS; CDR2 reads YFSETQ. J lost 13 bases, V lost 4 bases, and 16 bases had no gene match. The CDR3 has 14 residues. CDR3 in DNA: TGCGCCAGCAGCACTTTAGGACAGGCCGCCCCCGTTTTCTTT. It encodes CASSTLGQAAPVFF.

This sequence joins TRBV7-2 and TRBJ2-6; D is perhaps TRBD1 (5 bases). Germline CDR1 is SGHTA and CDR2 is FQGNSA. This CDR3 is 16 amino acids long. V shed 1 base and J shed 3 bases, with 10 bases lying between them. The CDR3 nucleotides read TGTGCCAGCAGCTTAGGGGGCGGTGGTGGGGCCAACGTCCTGACTTTC. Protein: CASSLGGGGGANVLTF.

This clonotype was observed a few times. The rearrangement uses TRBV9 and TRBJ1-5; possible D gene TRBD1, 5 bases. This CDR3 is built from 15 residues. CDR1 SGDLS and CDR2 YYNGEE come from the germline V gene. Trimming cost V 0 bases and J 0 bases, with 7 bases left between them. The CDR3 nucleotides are TGTGCCAGCAGCGTAGAAGGGGTTAGCAATCAGCCCCAGCATTTT. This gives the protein CASSVEGVSNQPQHF.

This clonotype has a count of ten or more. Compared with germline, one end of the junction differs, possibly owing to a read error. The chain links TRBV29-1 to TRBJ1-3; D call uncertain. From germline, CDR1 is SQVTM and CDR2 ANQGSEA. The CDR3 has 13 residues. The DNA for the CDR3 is TGCAGCGTCGAAGTGTACGCTGGAAACACCATATATTTT. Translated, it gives CSVEVYAGNTIYF.

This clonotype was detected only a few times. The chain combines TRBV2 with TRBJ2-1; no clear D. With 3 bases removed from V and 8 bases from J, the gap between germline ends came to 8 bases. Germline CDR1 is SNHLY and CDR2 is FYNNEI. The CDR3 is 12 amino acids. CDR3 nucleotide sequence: TGTGCCAGCAGTGATAGGCTCGATGAGCAGTTCTTC. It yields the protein CASSDRLDEQFF.

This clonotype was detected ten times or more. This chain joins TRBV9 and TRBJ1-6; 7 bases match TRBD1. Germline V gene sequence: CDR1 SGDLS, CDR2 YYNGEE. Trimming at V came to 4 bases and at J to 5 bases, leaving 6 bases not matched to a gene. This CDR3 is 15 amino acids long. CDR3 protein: CASSSQGSDNSPLHF. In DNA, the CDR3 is TGTGCCAGCAGCTCACAGGGGTCGGATAATTCACCCCTCCACTTT.

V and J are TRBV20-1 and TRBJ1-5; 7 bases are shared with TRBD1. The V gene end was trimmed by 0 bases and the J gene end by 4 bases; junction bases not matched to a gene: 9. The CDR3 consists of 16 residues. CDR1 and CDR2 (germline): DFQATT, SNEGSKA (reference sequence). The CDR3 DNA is TGCAGTGCTAGAGATACCCGCACAGGGGTTAATCAGCCCCAGCATTTT. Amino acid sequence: CSARDTRTGVNQPQHF.

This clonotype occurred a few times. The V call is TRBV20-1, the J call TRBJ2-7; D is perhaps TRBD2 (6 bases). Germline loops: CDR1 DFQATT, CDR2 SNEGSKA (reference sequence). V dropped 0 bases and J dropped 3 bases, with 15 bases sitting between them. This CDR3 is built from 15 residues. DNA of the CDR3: TGCAGTGCTAGAGATTCCAAAACTAGCTTCTACGAGCAGTACTTC. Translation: CSARDSKTSFYEQYF.

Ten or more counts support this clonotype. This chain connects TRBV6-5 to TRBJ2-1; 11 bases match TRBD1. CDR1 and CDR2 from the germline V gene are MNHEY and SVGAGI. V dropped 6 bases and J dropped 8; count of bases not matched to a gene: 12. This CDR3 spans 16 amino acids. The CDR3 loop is CASRNQQDRGRDEQFF. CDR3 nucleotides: TGTGCCAGCAGAAACCAGCAGGACAGGGGGCGGGATGAGCAGTTCTTC.

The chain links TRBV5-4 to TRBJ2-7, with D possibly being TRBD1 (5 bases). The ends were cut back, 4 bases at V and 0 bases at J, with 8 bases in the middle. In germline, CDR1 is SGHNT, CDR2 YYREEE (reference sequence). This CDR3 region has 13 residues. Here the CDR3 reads CASSVGASYEQYF. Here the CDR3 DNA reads TGTGCCAGCAGCGTAGGGGCCTCCTACGAGCAGTACTTC.

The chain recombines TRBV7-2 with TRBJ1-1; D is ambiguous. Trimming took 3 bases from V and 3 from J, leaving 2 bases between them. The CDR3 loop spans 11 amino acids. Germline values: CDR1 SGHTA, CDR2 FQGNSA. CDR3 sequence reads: CASSFYTEAFF. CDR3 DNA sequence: TGTGCCAGCAGCTTTTACACTGAAGCTTTCTTT.

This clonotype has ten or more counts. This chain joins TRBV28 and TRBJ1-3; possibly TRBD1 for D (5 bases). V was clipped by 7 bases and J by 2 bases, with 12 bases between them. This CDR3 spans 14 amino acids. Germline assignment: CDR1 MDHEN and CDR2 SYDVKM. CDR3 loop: CASTPEGPGNTIYF. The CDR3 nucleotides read TGTGCCAGCACCCCGGAGGGACCTGGAAACACCATATATTTT.

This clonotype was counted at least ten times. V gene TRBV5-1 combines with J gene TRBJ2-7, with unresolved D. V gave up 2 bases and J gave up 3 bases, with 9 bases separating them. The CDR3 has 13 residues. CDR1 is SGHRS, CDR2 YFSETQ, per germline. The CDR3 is CASSLKSFYEQYF. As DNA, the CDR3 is TGCGCCAGCAGCTTAAAGTCTTTCTACGAGCAGTACTTC.

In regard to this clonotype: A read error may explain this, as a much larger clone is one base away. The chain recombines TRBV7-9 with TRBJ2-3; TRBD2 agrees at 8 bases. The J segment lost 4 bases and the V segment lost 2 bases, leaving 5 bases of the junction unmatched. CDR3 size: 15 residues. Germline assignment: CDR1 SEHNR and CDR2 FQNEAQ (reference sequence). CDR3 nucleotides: TGTGCCAGCAGCTTAACTAGCGGTAGAGCAGATACGCAGTATTTT. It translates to CASSLTSGRADTQYF.

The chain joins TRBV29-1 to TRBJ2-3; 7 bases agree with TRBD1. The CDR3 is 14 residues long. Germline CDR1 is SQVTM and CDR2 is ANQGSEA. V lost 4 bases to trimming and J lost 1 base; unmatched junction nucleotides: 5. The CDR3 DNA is TGCAGCGTTGGGGTAGGGACAGGCACAGATACGCAGTATTTT. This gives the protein CSVGVGTGTDTQYF.

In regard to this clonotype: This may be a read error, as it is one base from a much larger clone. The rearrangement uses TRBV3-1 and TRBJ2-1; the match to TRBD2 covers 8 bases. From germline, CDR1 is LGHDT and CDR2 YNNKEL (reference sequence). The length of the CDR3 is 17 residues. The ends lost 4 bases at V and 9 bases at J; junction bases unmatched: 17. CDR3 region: CASSPRTGGPSSSEQFF. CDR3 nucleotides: TGTGCCAGCAGCCCGCGGACGGGAGGGCCGTCTAGCAGTGAGCAGTTCTTC.

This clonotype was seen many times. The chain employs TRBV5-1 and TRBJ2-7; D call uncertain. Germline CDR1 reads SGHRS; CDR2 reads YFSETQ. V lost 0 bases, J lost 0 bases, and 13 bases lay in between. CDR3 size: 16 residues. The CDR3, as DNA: TGCGCCAGCAGCTTGGTTTCCGACCGGAGCTCCTACGAGCAGTACTTC. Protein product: CASSLVSDRSSYEQYF.

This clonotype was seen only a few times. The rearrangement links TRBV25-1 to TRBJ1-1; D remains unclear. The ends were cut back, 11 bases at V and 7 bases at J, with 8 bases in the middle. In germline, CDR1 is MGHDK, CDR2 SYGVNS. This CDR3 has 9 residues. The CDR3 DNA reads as TGTGCCCTCTTCGGTGAAGCTTTCTTT. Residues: CALFGEAFF. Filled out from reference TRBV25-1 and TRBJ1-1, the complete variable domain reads EADIYQTPRYLVIGTGKKITLECSQTMGHDKMYWYQQDPGMELHLIHYSYGVNSTEKGDLSSESTVSRIRTEHFPLTLESARPSHTSQYLCALFGEAFFGQGTRLTVV.